In its sample, the clone carrying this TCR beta chain was seen many times. Its antigen remains unknown. Trimming took off 3 bases at V and 1 base at J, with 12 bases between the two ends. The CDR3 loop spans 15 amino acids. Germline CDR1 is DFQATT and CDR2 is SNEGSKA (reference sequence). CDR3 and TCR beta VDJ profiling relied on genomic DNA as the template. TCRdb used MiXCR to reprocess the reads, holding one entry per CDR3 protein. The data contain 200,000 to 250,000 distinct CDR3 sequences, approximately 35% of them singletons. This entry is derived from a study of CD8+CD57+ T cells in acquired aplastic anemia. Turning to the study itself: The mean DNA yield obtained from sorted CD4+ and CD8+ cells came to around 3 ug. Study outcomes and limitations: Between patients and controls, around 27 CD8+ CDR3 sequences were found in common.

The clonotype comes from a human donor in good health, serving as a control. The chain combines TRBV20-1 with TRBJ2-2; no reliable D call. The sequenced material came from sorted CD4+, CD8+, or CD8+CD57+ T cells (not recorded which) from PBMCs. CDR3 bases: TGCAGTGCTAGGGACCGGCGGAGGAACACCGGGGAGCTGTTTTTT. Translation gives CSARDRRRNTGELFF.